This T cell receptor (beta chain) was captured by sequencing in a study of blood T cell repertoires in COVID-19. Across the study: Italy, Spain and the United States were the sources of the convalescent and acute COVID-19 samples.

Germline V lookup: CDR1 SGDLS, CDR2 YYNGEE. This CDR3 has 15 amino acids. The V gene end was trimmed by 4 bases and the J gene end by 3 bases; junction bases not matched to a gene: 9. Recruits, aged about 18 to 89 years, lived in 25 or so US areas. Those designated as exposed participants met a COVID-19 case within 2 weeks before study entry. The data were produced by immunoSEQ multiplex PCR, yet TCRdb's version contains in-frame clones alone and is incomplete. The sample lists some 290,000 clones, 85% to 95% occurring once. V and J are TRBV9 and TRBJ2-7, with 8 positions matching TRBD1. The specimen was PBMCs or T cells enriched from blood (not recorded which). This clonotype originated in a woman aged 25 to 39 who had been exposed to COVID-19. CDR3 protein: CASSPGTGRGYEQYF. CDR3 DNA: TGTGCCAGCAGCCCAGGGACAGGCCGGGGCTACGAGCAGTACTTC.